Listed below are T cell receptor beta chains from one sample, sequenced in a study of T cell responses to AZD1222 COVID-19 vaccine. Libraries were prepared by immunoSEQ multiplex PCR; TCRdb keeps only in-frame clonotypes and omits some of them. The sample consists of 100,000 to 150,000 clones, roughly 84% of them appearing once. Sequencing used peripheral blood, obtained on day 0 of AZD1222 vaccination. Every receptor here comes from an adult in good health. Each CDR3 is given with its conserved first and last residue. D genes are given only for firm matches. Some rows mark clone size as missing; the rest say once, few, many or name a class of expanded clone.

D gene: TRBD1
V gene: TRBV5-1
J gene: TRBJ1-1
clone size: -
CDR3 DNA: TGCGCCAGCAGGTCGGGACAGATGAACACTGAAGCTTTCTTT
CDR3 protein: CASRSGQMNTEAFF

D gene: -
V gene: TRBV9
J gene: TRBJ2-5
clone size: -
CDR3 DNA: TGTGCCAGCAGCGTAGATTACGGTTCCCAAGAGACCCAGTACTTC
CDR3 protein: CASSVDYGSQETQYF

D gene: TRBD1
V gene: TRBV9
J gene: TRBJ2-5
clone size: -
CDR3 DNA: TGTGCCAGCGCCAGGAATCCGGGACAGGGAGAGACCCAGTACTTC
CDR3 protein: CASARNPGQGETQYF

D gene: -
V gene: TRBV14
J gene: TRBJ2-7
clone size: -
CDR3 DNA: TGTGCCAGCAGCCAACCGGGACATCCGGGCGAGCAGTACTTC
CDR3 protein: CASSQPGHPGEQYF

D gene: -
V gene: TRBV4-2
J gene: TRBJ1-1
clone size: -
CDR3 DNA: TGTGCCAGCAGCCATTGGGGAGCTGAAGCTTTCTTT
CDR3 protein: CASSHWGAEAFF

D gene: TRBD1
V gene: TRBV27
J gene: TRBJ1-2
clone size: few
CDR3 DNA: TGTGCCAGCTCGTCGGGACAGAACTATGGCTACACCTTC
CDR3 protein: CASSSGQNYGYTF

D gene: -
V gene: TRBV9
J gene: TRBJ1-1
clone size: -
CDR3 DNA: TGTGCCAGCAGCGTAGCTGAGGAGGTTGGCACTGAAGCTTTCTTT
CDR3 protein: CASSVAEEVGTEAFF

D gene: TRBD1
V gene: TRBV4-3
J gene: TRBJ2-1
clone size: once
CDR3 DNA: TGCGCCAGCAGCCAAGGGAGTGGGACAGGGGCAGGGAATGAGCAGTTCTTC
CDR3 protein: CASSQGSGTGAGNEQFF

D gene: -
V gene: TRBV14
J gene: TRBJ2-5
clone size: -
CDR3 DNA: TGTGCCAGCAGCCAAGATCTTGGGAAACGGAAAATCGAGACCCAGTACTTC
CDR3 protein: CASSQDLGKRKIETQYF

D gene: -
V gene: TRBV18
J gene: TRBJ1-2
clone size: -
CDR3 DNA: TGTGCCAGCTCACCAGCTCTAGAGTATGGCTACACCTTC
CDR3 protein: CASSPALEYGYTF